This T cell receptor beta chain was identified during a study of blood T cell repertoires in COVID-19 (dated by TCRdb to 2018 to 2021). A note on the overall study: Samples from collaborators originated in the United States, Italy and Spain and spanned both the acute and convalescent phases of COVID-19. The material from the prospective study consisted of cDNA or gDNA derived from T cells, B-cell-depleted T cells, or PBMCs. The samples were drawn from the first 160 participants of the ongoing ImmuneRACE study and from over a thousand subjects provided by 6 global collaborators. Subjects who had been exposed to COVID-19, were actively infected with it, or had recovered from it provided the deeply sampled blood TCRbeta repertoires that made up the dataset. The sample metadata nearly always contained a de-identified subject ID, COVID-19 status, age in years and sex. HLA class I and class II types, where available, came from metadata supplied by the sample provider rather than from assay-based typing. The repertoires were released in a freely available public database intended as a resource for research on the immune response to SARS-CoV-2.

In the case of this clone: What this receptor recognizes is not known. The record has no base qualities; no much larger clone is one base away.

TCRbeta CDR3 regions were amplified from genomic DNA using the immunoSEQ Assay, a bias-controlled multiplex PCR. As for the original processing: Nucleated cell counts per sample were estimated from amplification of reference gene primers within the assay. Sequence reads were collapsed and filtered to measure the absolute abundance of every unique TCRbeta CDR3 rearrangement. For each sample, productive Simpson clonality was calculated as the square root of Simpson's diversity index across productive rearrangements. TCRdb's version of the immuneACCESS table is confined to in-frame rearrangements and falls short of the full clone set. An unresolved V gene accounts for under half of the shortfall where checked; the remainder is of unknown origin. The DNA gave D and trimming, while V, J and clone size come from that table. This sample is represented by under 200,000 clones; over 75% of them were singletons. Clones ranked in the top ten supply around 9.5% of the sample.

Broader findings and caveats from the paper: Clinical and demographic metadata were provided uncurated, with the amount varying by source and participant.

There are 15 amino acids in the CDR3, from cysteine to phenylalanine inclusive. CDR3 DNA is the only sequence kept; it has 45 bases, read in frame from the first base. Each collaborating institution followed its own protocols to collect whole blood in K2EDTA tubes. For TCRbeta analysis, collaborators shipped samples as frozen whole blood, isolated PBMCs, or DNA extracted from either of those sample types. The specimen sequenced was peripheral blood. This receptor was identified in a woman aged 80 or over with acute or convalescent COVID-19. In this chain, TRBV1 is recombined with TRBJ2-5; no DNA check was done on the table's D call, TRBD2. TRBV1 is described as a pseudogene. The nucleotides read TGCACCAGCAGCGGCACTAGCGGGACGCAAGAGACCCAGTACTTC. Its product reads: CTSSGTSGTQETQYF.